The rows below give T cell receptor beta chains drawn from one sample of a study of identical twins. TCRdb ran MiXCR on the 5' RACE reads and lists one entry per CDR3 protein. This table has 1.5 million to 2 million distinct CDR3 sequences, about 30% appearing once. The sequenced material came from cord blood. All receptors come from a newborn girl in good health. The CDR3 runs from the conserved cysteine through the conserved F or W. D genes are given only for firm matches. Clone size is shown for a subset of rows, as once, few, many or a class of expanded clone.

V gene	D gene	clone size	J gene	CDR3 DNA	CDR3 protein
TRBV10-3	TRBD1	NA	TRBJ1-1	TGTGCCATCAGTGAGCAGGGGACAGGGAACACTGAAGCTTTCTTT	CAISEQGTGNTEAFF
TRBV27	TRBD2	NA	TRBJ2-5	TGTGCCAGCAGTTTATCCCTAGCGGGGGGTCGTGAGCAGTACTTC	CASSLSLAGGREQYF
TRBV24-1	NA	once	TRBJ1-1	TGTGCCACCAGTGATTTGAGAGGGGGTCTGTATGAGGTCGTTTCTGAAGCTTTCTTT	CATSDLRGGLYEVVSEAFF
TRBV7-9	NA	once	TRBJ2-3	TGTGCCAGCAGCATCCGGCGGGCCGCTAGCACAGATACGCAGTATTTT	CASSIRRAASTDTQYF
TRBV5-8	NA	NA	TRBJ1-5	TGTGCCAGCAGCTTGGACAGGAAGATCAATCAGCCCCAGCATTTT	CASSLDRKINQPQHF
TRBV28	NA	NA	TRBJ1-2	TGTGCCAGCAGTTTTGATTACCACCGGTCCCCCGGGCTTTTCTATGGCTACACCTTC	CASSFDYHRSPGLFYGYTF
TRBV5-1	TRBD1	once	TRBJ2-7	TGCGCCAGCAGCTCCGGGACAGGGGGCCGCGAGCAGTACTTC	CASSSGTGGREQYF
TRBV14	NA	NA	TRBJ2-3	TGTGCCAGCAGCGATTATCCGGGGAGCCTCACAGATACGCAGTATTTT	CASSDYPGSLTDTQYF
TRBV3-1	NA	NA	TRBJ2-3	TGTGCCAGCAGCCAATTATTGGACCCCGCAGATACGCAGTATTTT	CASSQLLDPADTQYF
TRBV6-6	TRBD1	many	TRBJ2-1	TGTGCCAGTGGACAGGAGACATACAATGAGCAGTTCTTC	CASGQETYNEQFF
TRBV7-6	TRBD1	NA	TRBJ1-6	TGTGCCAGCAGCTTAGAGGGGACAGGCTATAATTCACCCCTCCACTTT	CASSLEGTGYNSPLHF
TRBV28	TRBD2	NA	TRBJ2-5	TGTGCCAGCAGGAGCCCGAGGACTAGCGGGACTCACCCAAGCTCCCAAGAGACCCAGTACTTC	CASRSPRTSGTHPSSQETQYF
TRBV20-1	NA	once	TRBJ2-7	TGCAGTGCTACGGGAGCGGAATACGAGCAGTACTTC	CSATGAEYEQYF
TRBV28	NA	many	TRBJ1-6	TGTGCCAGCAGTTTATATCATTCACCCCTCCACTTT	CASSLYHSPLHF
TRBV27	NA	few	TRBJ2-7	TGTGCCAGCCGAGCTCGGGGGCTCGATGAGCAGTACTTC	CASRARGLDEQYF
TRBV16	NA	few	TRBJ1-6	TGTGCCAGCAGCCAATTTCCGGGAAAAGTTTCACCCCTCCACTTT	CASSQFPGKVSPLHF
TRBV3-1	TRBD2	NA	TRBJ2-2	TGTGCCAGCAGCCAGCCAGGCCTTAGCGGGACCGGGGAGCTGTTTTTT	CASSQPGLSGTGELFF
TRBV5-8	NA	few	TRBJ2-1	TGTGCCAGCAGAGGGGCTGGGGGATTCGACAATGAGCAGTTCTTC	CASRGAGGFDNEQFF
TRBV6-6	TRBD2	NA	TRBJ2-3	TGTGCCAGCAGTTACGTCGGGCTAGCGGGCGGAGATACGCAGTATTTT	CASSYVGLAGGDTQYF
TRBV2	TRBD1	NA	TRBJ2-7	TGTGCCAGCTCCGGGACAGGGGGCGAGCAGTACTTC	CASSGTGGEQYF
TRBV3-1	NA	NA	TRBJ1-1	TGTGCCAGCAGCACGAGGGGCGGAGGTGAAGCTTTCTTT	CASSTRGGGEAFF
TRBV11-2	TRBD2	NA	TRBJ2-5	TGTGCCAGCAGCACCAGACTAGCGCAATACAATGAGCAGTACTTC	CASSTRLAQYNEQYF
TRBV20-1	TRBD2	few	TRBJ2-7	TGCAGTGCAAAGACTAGCGGGGGACCACACGCGTACTTCTACGAGCAGTACTTC	CSAKTSGGPHAYFYEQYF
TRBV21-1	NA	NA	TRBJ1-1	TGTGCCATCCGGGGGGGGGCTAAGGAGGCGGACACTGAAGCTTTCTTT	CAIRGGAKEADTEAFF
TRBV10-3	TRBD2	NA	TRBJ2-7	TGTGCCATCAGTGAGCTCAGCGGGAGCTCCTACAATGAGCAGTACTTC	CAISELSGSSYNEQYF
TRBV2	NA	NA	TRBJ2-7	TGTGCCAGCACCAATTGGGACACTACCTCCTACGAGCAGTACTTC	CASTNWDTTSYEQYF
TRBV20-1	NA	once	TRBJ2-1	TGCAGTGCTAGAGTTAGGTCTAGGACCTACAATGAGCAGTTCTTC	CSARVRSRTYNEQFF
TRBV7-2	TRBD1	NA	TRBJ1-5	TGTGCCAGCAGCTTAAGACCCCGGGACAGGGGACAGCCCCAGCATTTT	CASSLRPRDRGQPQHF
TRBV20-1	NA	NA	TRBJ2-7	TGCAGTGCTACGAGAAGCGGACATTACAATGAGCAGTACTTC	CSATRSGHYNEQYF
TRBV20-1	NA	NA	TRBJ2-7	TGCAGTGCTCCTCCCTTCGACTACCCCGGGGGCGAGCAGTACTTC	CSAPPFDYPGGEQYF
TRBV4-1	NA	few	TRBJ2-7	TGCGCCAGCAGCCAAGGGGTAGCGGATTCCTACGAGCAGTACTTC	CASSQGVADSYEQYF
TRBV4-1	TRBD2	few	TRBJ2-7	TGCGCCAGCAGCCAAGATAAGCTAGCGGTGAAGTACAATGAGCAGTACTTC	CASSQDKLAVKYNEQYF
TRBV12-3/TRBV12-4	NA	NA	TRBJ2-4	TGTGCCGGCAGTCTCGGTCCCAGGAACATTCAGTACTTC	CAGSLGPRNIQYF
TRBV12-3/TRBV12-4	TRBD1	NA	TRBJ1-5	TGTGCCAGCAGTTTATGGCAGGGGGATAAACAGCCCCAGCATTTT	CASSLWQGDKQPQHF
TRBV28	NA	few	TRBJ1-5	TGTGCCAGCAGTCTACCTCTGAGGGGAGGTCAGCATTTT	CASSLPLRGGQHF
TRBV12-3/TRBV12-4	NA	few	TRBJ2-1	TGTGCCAGCAGTTTATACTATGGCTCCTACAATGAGCAGTTCTTC	CASSLYYGSYNEQFF
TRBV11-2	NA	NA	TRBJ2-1	TGTGCCAGCAGCTCCCCTCGTAAGAACCCTTACAATGAGCAGTTCTTC	CASSSPRKNPYNEQFF
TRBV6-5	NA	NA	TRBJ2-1	TGTGCCAGCAGTTGGGGTAGCGGAGGGGCCCCCAATGAGCAGTTCTTC	CASSWGSGGAPNEQFF
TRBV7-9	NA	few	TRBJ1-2	TGTGCCAGCAGCTTCAGTGCCCCTCACTATGGCTACACCTTC	CASSFSAPHYGYTF
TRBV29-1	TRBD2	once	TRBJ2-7	TGCAGCGTTGCCCCGGGACTAGCGGGAGTCGGCTACAATGAGCAGTACTTC	CSVAPGLAGVGYNEQYF